This passage covers 16 T cell receptor beta chains from one sample sequenced in a study of blood T cell repertoires in COVID-19. Assay: immunoSEQ multiplex PCR; the TCRdb copy retains only in-frame clones and omits some. In the table there are about 94,000 clones, about 80% of which are singletons. The sequencing sample was made of peripheral blood. The receptors come from a human donor in a cohort sampled during active COVID-19.

The chain combines TRBV7-2 with TRBJ2-7; D call uncertain. V lost 5 bases and J 2 bases, leaving 4 bases between the germline ends. The germline V gene has CDR1 SGHTA and CDR2 FQGNSA. This CDR3 contains 11 residues. The CDR3: CASSPAYEQYF. CDR3 DNA: TGTGCCAGCAGCCCTGCCTACGAGCAGTACTTC.

This rearrangement joins TRBV7-9 to TRBJ2-1; 8 bases fit TRBD2. Per the germline V gene, CDR1 is SEHNR and CDR2 is FQNEAQ (reference sequence). The length of the CDR3 is 15 residues. J lost 6 bases, V lost 5 bases, and 9 bases had no gene match. This CDR3 is CASSVTSGFSNEQFF. CDR3 DNA sequence: TGTGCCAGCAGCGTTACTAGCGGCTTCAGCAATGAGCAGTTCTTC.

The chain has TRBV7-9 and TRBJ2-7, with 9 bases identical to TRBD1. CDR3 length: 15 residues. Germline V lookup: CDR1 SEHNR, CDR2 FQNEAQ (reference sequence). The trim removed 0 bases at V and 7 bases at J, leaving 7 bases unmatched. The CDR3 region is CASSLAPQGAREQYF. CDR3 DNA sequence: TGTGCCAGCAGCTTAGCACCACAGGGGGCAAGGGAGCAGTACTTC.

J is TRBJ2-7 and V is TRBV21-1; the table's D call of TRBD1 was not tested on the DNA. TRBV21-1 has pseudogene status. This CDR3 comprises 14 residues. The CDR3 here is CASSKVDRAYEQYF. CDR3 coding DNA: TGTGCCAGCAGCAAAGTGGACAGAGCCTACGAGCAGTACTTC.

The V gene is TRBV5-1, the J gene TRBJ1-2; 11 bases agree with TRBD1. The CDR3 consists of 15 residues. The V gene end was trimmed by 4 bases and the J gene end by 4 bases; junction bases not matched to a gene: 6. The germline CDR1 and CDR2 sequences are SGHRS and YFSETQ. Written as DNA, the CDR3 is TGCGCCAGCAGCCCACTAGGACAGGGGGCCTATGGCTACACCTTC. This sequence encodes CASSPLGQGAYGYTF.

J is TRBJ2-7 and V is TRBV28; D may be TRBD2 (5 bases). The germline V gene has CDR1 MDHEN and CDR2 SYDVKM. Trimming pared 2 bases from V and 0 bases from J, leaving 8 bases between. This CDR3 region has 14 residues. CDR3 sequence (DNA): TGTGCCAGCAGTTTAGCGGGCCACTCCTACGAGCAGTACTTC. Encoded protein: CASSLAGHSYEQYF. Full variable domain (rest looked up from reference TRBV28 and TRBJ2-7): DVKVTQSSRYLVKRTGEKVFLECVQDMDHENMFWYRQDPGLGLRLIYFSYDVKMKEKGDIPEGYSVSREKKERFSLILESASTNQTSMYLCASSLAGHSYEQYFGPGTRLTVT.

The chain links TRBV11-2 to TRBJ2-1; 7 bases are shared with TRBD2. Unmatched junction bases numbered 4, after V lost 3 bases and J lost 5 bases. CDR1 is SGHAT, CDR2 FQNNGV, per germline. CDR3 length: 14 residues. CDR3 coding DNA: TGTGCCAGCAGCTTGGGGGGGAGGGACAATGAGCAGTTCTTC. As protein: CASSLGGRDNEQFF. Using reference TRBV11-2 and TRBJ2-1 for the parts outside the CDR3, the full variable domain is EAGVAQSPRYKIIEKRQSVAFWCNPISGHATLYWYQQILGQGPKLLIQFQNNGVVDDSQLPKDRFSAERLKGVDSTLKIQPAKLEDSAVYLCASSLGGRDNEQFFGPGTRLTVL.

The V gene is TRBV4-1, the J gene TRBJ1-4; D is unclear. CDR3 size: 13 residues. CDR1 MGHRA and CDR2 YSYEKL come from the germline V gene. Trimming pared 4 bases from V and 3 bases from J, leaving 6 bases between. This chain's CDR3 is CASSRGSNEKLFF. DNA of the CDR3: TGCGCCAGCAGCCGCGGGTCTAATGAAAAACTGTTTTTT.

The V gene is TRBV5-1, the J gene TRBJ2-5; weak D call: TRBD2 (5 bases). The CDR3 runs 14 residues. Germline V gene data show CDR1 as SGHRS and CDR2 as YFSETQ. Trimming removed 7 bases at V and 1 base at J, with 14 bases between. The CDR3 sequence is CASSSGNIQETQYF. The CDR3, as DNA: TGCGCCAGCTCCTCCGGGAATATCCAAGAGACCCAGTACTTC.

This chain joins TRBV5-1 and TRBJ1-1; 10 nucleotides align to TRBD1. The ends lost 4 bases at V and 6 bases at J; junction bases unmatched: 6. Germline V gene sequence: CDR1 SGHRS, CDR2 YFSETQ. The CDR3 loop spans 14 amino acids. As DNA, the CDR3 is TGCGCCAGCAGCCGGACAGGGGGTAGCGCTGAAGCTTTCTTT. Its translation: CASSRTGGSAEAFF.

The CDR3 DNA sequence: TGTGCCAGCAGCCTTACTCGAGCGGGCGTCTATCCCCCGGGTGGGGAGACCCAGTACTTC. Protein sequence: CASSLTRAGVYPPGGETQYF. V is TRBV9 and J is TRBJ2-5, with D possibly matching TRBD2 (6 bases). CDR1 and CDR2 (germline): SGDLS, YYNGEE. The CDR3 covers 20 residues. V lost 4 bases and J 5 bases, leaving 33 bases between the germline ends.

In its sample, this clone was seen a few times. The V and J genes are TRBV15 and TRBJ2-7, with 11 nucleotides matching TRBD1. Germline V gene lookup returns CDR1 LNHNV and CDR2 YYDKDF (reference sequence). Germline trimming cut 1 base from V and 3 bases from J; bases unmatched to any gene: 11. The CDR3 totals 18 residues. The CDR3, as DNA: TGTGCCACCAGCAGAGGGGACAGGGGGTATGGAGCCAACTACGAGCAGTACTTC. Its translation is CATSRGDRGYGANYEQYF. The complete variable domain, with remaining parts taken from reference TRBV15 and TRBJ2-7, reads DAMVIQNPRYQVTQFGKPVTLSCSQTLNHNVMYWYQQKSSQAPKLLFHYYDKDFNNEADTPDNFQSRRPNTSFCFLDIRSPGLGDTAMYLCATSRGDRGYGANYEQYFGPGTRLTVT.

This clone has just a few counts. V and J are TRBV20-1 and TRBJ1-5, with D perhaps TRBD1 (6 bases). The V end lost 3 bases, the J end lost 4 bases, and 10 bases lay between the germline ends. The CDR3 length is 13 residues. Per the germline V gene, CDR1 is DFQATT and CDR2 is SNEGSKA (reference sequence). CDR3 amino acids: CSASSGANQPQHF. The CDR3 nucleotides are TGCAGTGCTAGTTCAGGGGCGAATCAGCCCCAGCATTTT.

The chain carries TRBV6-1 and TRBJ1-4, with D possibly being TRBD1 (6 bases). V lost 0 bases to trimming and J lost 8 bases, with 10 bases between them. The CDR3 is 14 residues long. Germline V gives CDR1 MNHNS, CDR2 SASEGT. CDR3 DNA sequence: TGTGCCAGCAGTGAAGCTGGGACACGGGAAAAACTGTTTTTT. Residues: CASSEAGTREKLFF.

In this sample, this clone turned up once. This chain uses TRBV14 with TRBJ2-6, with a weak D call TRBD2 (5 bases). V was cut by 0 bases and J by 2 bases, with 5 bases left in between. In germline, CDR1 is SGHDN, CDR2 FVKESK. The CDR3 covers 15 residues. CDR3 sequence: CASSQDGAGANVLTF. The CDR3 nucleotides are TGTGCCAGCAGCCAAGACGGGGCTGGGGCCAACGTCCTGACTTTC.

CDR3 sequence reads: CASSPGLADYNEQFF. CDR3 bases: TGTGCCAGCAGCCCCGGACTAGCGGATTACAATGAGCAGTTCTTC. This chain joins TRBV7-2 and TRBJ2-1, with 10 bases lining up with TRBD2. The trim removed 5 bases at V and 4 bases at J, leaving 5 bases unmatched. Germline CDR1 reads SGHTA; CDR2 reads FQGNSA. The CDR3 extends over 15 amino acids.